A selection of T cell receptor beta chains follows, all from one sample in a study of shared clonotypes between healthy human individuals. Assay: immunoSEQ multiplex PCR; the TCRdb copy retains only in-frame clones and omits some. This sample carries around 200,000 clones, approximately 60% of them seen once, and the ten largest clones take about 10%. Sequences were obtained from memory CD4+ T cells sorted from blood. The receptors stem from a man younger than 40 in good health. CDR3s include the opening cysteine and the closing phenylalanine or tryptophan. The D gene is left open where the match is weak. Clone size, where shown, is once, few, many, or a class for clones that have expanded.

d_call: -
j_call: TRBJ1-5
v_call: TRBV7-6
clone_size: few
cdr3_nt: TGTGCCAGCAGCTTAGCCTATAGCAATCAGCCCCAGCATTTT
cdr3_aa: CASSLAYSNQPQHF

d_call: -
j_call: TRBJ2-7
v_call: TRBV9
clone_size: -
cdr3_nt: TGTGCCAGCAGCGCGGGGACGGCTGGGAGCTACGAGCAGTACTTC
cdr3_aa: CASSAGTAGSYEQYF

d_call: -
j_call: TRBJ2-1
v_call: TRBV21-1
clone_size: few
cdr3_nt: TGTGCCAGTATAAGCGGGACTAACAACAATGAGCAGTTCTTC
cdr3_aa: CASISGTNNNEQFF

d_call: TRBD1
j_call: TRBJ2-7
v_call: TRBV28
clone_size: -
cdr3_nt: TGTGCCAGCAGTCAACCGGGACAGGCATCCGAGCAGTACTTC
cdr3_aa: CASSQPGQASEQYF

d_call: -
j_call: TRBJ2-2
v_call: TRBV7-6
clone_size: -
cdr3_nt: TGTGCCAGCAGCCCCCGAGGGACCGGGGAGCTGTTTTTT
cdr3_aa: CASSPRGTGELFF

d_call: TRBD1
j_call: TRBJ1-4
v_call: TRBV27
clone_size: -
cdr3_nt: TGTGCCAGCAGTCCGAGACAGGGAATTGAAAAACTGTTTTTT
cdr3_aa: CASSPRQGIEKLFF

d_call: -
j_call: TRBJ2-5
v_call: TRBV19
clone_size: -
cdr3_nt: TGTGCCAGTAGTATTGGCAGAATTTTTCAAGAGACCCAGTACTTC
cdr3_aa: CASSIGRIFQETQYF

d_call: TRBD1
j_call: TRBJ2-1
v_call: TRBV28
clone_size: -
cdr3_nt: TGTGCCAGCACGGACAGGCGCGTTCACGGCAATGAGCAGTTCTTC
cdr3_aa: CASTDRRVHGNEQFF

d_call: -
j_call: TRBJ2-1
v_call: TRBV5-6
clone_size: -
cdr3_nt: TGTGCCAGCAGCTTCTCGGCTCTCTGGGAGCGGAATGAGCAGTTCTTC
cdr3_aa: CASSFSALWERNEQFF

d_call: -
j_call: TRBJ1-2
v_call: TRBV28
clone_size: -
cdr3_nt: TGTGCCAGCAGGATCTTGGGTGTCTTCGGCTACACCTTC
cdr3_aa: CASRILGVFGYTF

d_call: TRBD2
j_call: TRBJ2-1
v_call: TRBV18
clone_size: -
cdr3_nt: TGTGCCAGCTCACCAAGACTAGCGGGAGGCAATGAGCAGTTCTTC
cdr3_aa: CASSPRLAGGNEQFF

d_call: -
j_call: TRBJ2-1
v_call: TRBV7-9
clone_size: -
cdr3_nt: TGTGCCAGCGTGAATACCGCCCGAGTGACCTCCTACAATGAGCAGTTCTTC
cdr3_aa: CASVNTARVTSYNEQFF

d_call: TRBD2
j_call: TRBJ2-1
v_call: TRBV30
clone_size: -
cdr3_nt: TGTGCCTGGAGTCGGGCGGGAGGTCTGTTCTTC
cdr3_aa: CAWSRAGGLFF

d_call: -
j_call: TRBJ1-1
v_call: TRBV7-9
clone_size: -
cdr3_nt: TGTGCCAGCAGCTTCTTGGGCCGGGGTCAGAACACTGAAGCTTTCTTT
cdr3_aa: CASSFLGRGQNTEAFF